This TCR beta chain was obtained from a study of blood T cell repertoires in COVID-19. About the study: Sites across the United States, Italy and Spain contributed samples from acute and convalescent COVID-19. Sources were T cells, B-cell-depleted T cells, or PBMCs; the material itself was cDNA or gDNA.

As processed by the authors: From reference gene primer amplification, estimates of nucleated cell counts were derived. The data were produced by immunoSEQ multiplex PCR, yet TCRdb's version contains in-frame clones alone and is incomplete. That table gives V, J and clone size, and the DNA gave D and trimming. Of hundreds of thousands of clones in the sample, approximately 89% were seen once. Followed over time, Seattle patients had been enrolled while infection was active. Germline V gives CDR1 MGHRA, CDR2 YSYEKL. CDR3 size: 16 residues. V lost 1 base, J lost 4 bases, and 2 bases stayed unmatched. Sequencing was done on a sample of peripheral blood. This TCR derives from a woman aged 60 to 75 with COVID-19, enrolled during active disease. This chain links TRBV4-1 with TRBJ2-1, with 12 bases that match TRBD2. CDR3 sequence: CASSQGTSGVYNEQFF. For the CDR3, the DNA is TGCGCCAGCAGCCAAGGGACTAGCGGGGTGTACAATGAGCAGTTCTTC.